The sequence of this T cell receptor beta chain was determined in a study of cytomegalovirus exposure and HLA in healthy donors. Study conclusions and caveats: According to an earlier analysis, most TCR beta V segments yielded productive rearrangements about 90% or about 30% of the time.

It was with 60 Vbeta and 13 Jbeta primers that the PCR ran. Sequencing was performed with immunoSEQ multiplex PCR; in TCRdb, only in-frame clones are kept and a portion is missing. This sample carries some 110,000 clones, around 75% of them seen once, and the ten largest clones take around 2.5%. This clone was seen a handful of times. Its antigen is undetermined. J lost 5 bases, V lost 0 bases, and 5 bases had no gene match. The CDR3 is 15 residues long. Looked up from germline, CDR1 is SGDLS and CDR2 is YYNGEE. The chain uses TRBV9 and TRBJ2-3; 8 nucleotides line up with TRBD2. The TCR comes from a man aged 35-49 years in good health and CMV-seronegative. Sequencing was performed on PBMCs. CDR3 region: CASSVDGGAVDTQYF. The CDR3 nucleotides read TGTGCCAGCAGCGTAGACGGGGGGGCCGTAGATACGCAGTATTTT.